This T cell receptor (delta chain) derives from a study of Vδ1+ human thymocytes. Broader study findings: Thymic delta-chain repertoires held roughly 20% Vdelta2 sequences and few Vdelta3, despite high sort purity. Bulk repertoire data may be misinterpreted because of unexpected Vdelta2 sequences. Highly polyclonal TRG and TRD repertoires with Gaussian CDR3 length distributions appeared in thymus.

There are 22 residues in the CDR3. CDR1 is TSWWSYY and CDR2 is QGS in the germline V gene. Extracted RNA was reverse transcribed into cDNA. Multiplex PCR used pooled V-gene forward primers and a constant-region reverse primer to amplify CDR3s. TCRdb re-called the multiplex PCR reads through CATT. The data contain roughly 76,000 delta-chain clones, approximately 30% of them seen just once; the ten biggest clones take up under 0.3%. Remarks on this clone: The antigen is undetermined. Sequence at one end of the junction differs from germline and may be a read error.

The sorted cells were CD3+ Vdelta1+ Vdelta2- thymocytes from alphabeta-depleted thymus. Sorted Vdelta1+ thymocytes were roughly 97% to 99.6% pure. Sequences were obtained from Vdelta1+ gamma-delta thymocytes from the thymus. Subset indicated: FACS-sorted CD3+ TCRalphabeta- TCRVdelta1+ TCRVdelta2- thymocytes. The receptor comes from a boy in the first two years of life who had congenital heart surgery. This chain connects TRDV1 to TRDJ1; D is possibly TRDD2 (7 bases). This CDR3 reads CALGALAFLEYWVSPYTDNLIF. For the CDR3, the DNA is TGTGCTCTTGGGGCCCTTGCCTTCCTTGAGTACTGGGTGTCCCCGTACACCGATAATCTCATCTTT.